This T cell receptor beta chain is from a study of technical replicates of blood from several donors (dated by TCRdb to 2015 to 2018). The CDR3 covers 14 residues, taking in both the cysteine and the phenylalanine. Kept here is only the CDR3 DNA, which spans 42 bases and is read in frame from base 1. V loses 6 bases at its end and J loses 3 bases; junction bases beyond the gene matches: 5. Via the germline V gene (reference sequence), CDR1 is PRHDT and CDR2 FYEKMQ. The library relied on the immunoSEQ multiplex PCR assay. As stored in TCRdb, this immuneACCESS dataset retains in-frame rearrangements with V and J assigned. A fraction of the clones does not appear; measured against another copy, unresolved V genes explain less than half of the discrepancy, and the remainder lacks a known reason. The sample table shows about 73,000 clones, and roughly 93% are seen once. The ten largest clonotypes hold 0.25% of the sample.

Points on this clone: Its antigen is still unknown. Within one base of it there is no much larger clone, and no base qualities were kept.

The sequencing input was T cells isolated from PBMCs. The receptor's source is a human donor in good health. The chain couples TRBV13 to TRBJ2-7; TRBD1 fits 10 bases in the junction. The DNA reads as follows: TGTGCCAGCAGGACAGGGGGCACCCGCTACGAGCAGTACTTC. Its protein product is CASRTGGTRYEQYF.